The TCR beta chain under discussion was sequenced for a study of T-cell reconstitution after alpha-beta-depleted transplantation in children. The study, taken as a whole, reports: After transplant, at about two months, alpha-beta T cells were reportedly derived from several hundred expanded graft clones. In some patients, recipient T cells and intrathymic progenitors surviving conditioning explained high day-60 diversity. Newly generated T cells supplied most T-cell counts and diversity one year post-transplant.

This clonotype has just a few counts. Its cognate antigen is unknown. The TCRbeta library was prepared with unique molecular identifiers. TCRdb passed the PCR reads through MiXCR, listing each CDR3 protein once. The sample holds around 450,000 distinct CDR3 sequences, roughly 17% seen once. This CDR3 has 15 amino acids. Germline V CDR1 and CDR2: SNHLY, FYNNEI. Trimming took 7 bases from V and 1 from J; bases not matched to a gene: 4. Here the sequenced sample was PBMCs, mostly from graft donor cells, taken 360 days after TCRalphabeta/CD19-depleted stem cell transplant. This clonotype was sampled from a boy younger than two who had a stem cell transplant for Wiskott-Aldrich syndrome, so the T cells may come from the graft donor. V is TRBV2 and J is TRBJ2-2; 9 bases line up with TRBD2. CDR3 nucleotide sequence: TGTGCCAGCACCGGACTAGCGCGGAACACCGGGGAGCTGTTTTTT. It specifies CASTGLARNTGELFF.